Listed below are T cell receptor beta chains from one sample, sequenced in a study of cytomegalovirus exposure and HLA in healthy donors. Sequencing used immunoSEQ multiplex PCR; TCRdb keeps in-frame clones, though not all of them. The sample holds around 140,000 clones, approximately 94% seen once. Sequenced input: PBMCs. These receptors were taken from a man between 18 and 29 years old in good health and CMV-seropositive. CDR3s include the opening cysteine and the closing phenylalanine or tryptophan. The D gene is left open where the match is weak. Some rows mark clone size as missing; the rest say once, few, many or name a class of expanded clone.

j_call | d_call | clone_size | v_call | cdr3_nt | cdr3_aa
TRBJ1-1 | NA | NA | TRBV18 | TGTGCCAGCTCATCGAGGGTTCTGATGAACACTGAAGCTTTCTTT | CASSSRVLMNTEAFF
TRBJ2-1 | NA | NA | TRBV10-3 | TGTGCCATCAGTGAGTTAGGGGAAGGCGGTTACAATGAGCAGTTCTTC | CAISELGEGGYNEQFF
TRBJ2-7 | NA | NA | TRBV19 | TGTGCCAGTAATGGAGACCACTCCTACGAGCAGTACTTC | CASNGDHSYEQYF
TRBJ1-4 | TRBD1 | NA | TRBV18 | TGTGCCAGCTCACCGGACAGGGGTGGTGAAAAACTGTTTTTT | CASSPDRGGEKLFF
TRBJ2-7 | NA | NA | TRBV28 | TGTGCCAGCACGGGACATCCAATCTACGAGCAGTACTTC | CASTGHPIYEQYF
TRBJ2-7 | TRBD1 | NA | TRBV13 | TGTGCCAGCAATTCAAGGACAGGGATGGTGTACGAGCAGTACTTC | CASNSRTGMVYEQYF
TRBJ2-3 | TRBD2 | NA | TRBV7-2 | TGTGCCAGCAGTCTAGCGGGCCAGACAGATACGCAGTATTTT | CASSLAGQTDTQYF
TRBJ2-7 | NA | NA | TRBV5-1 | TGCGCCAGCAGCTCAGACGGACGGGGCGAGCAGTACTTC | CASSSDGRGEQYF
TRBJ2-1 | TRBD2 | NA | TRBV9 | TGTGCCAGTTCCCTAGCGGGGACCTACAATGAGCAGTTCTTC | CASSLAGTYNEQFF
TRBJ1-4 | NA | NA | TRBV10-3 | TGTGCCATCAGTGAGAGGGGTGGGGGCCCTGCAACTAATGAAAAACTGTTTTTT | CAISERGGGPATNEKLFF
TRBJ1-1 | NA | once | TRBV21-1 | TGTGCCAGCAGCAAATTACTCCCTGAAATCAACACTGAAGCTTTCTTT | CASSKLLPEINTEAFF